This TCR beta chain is from a study of OX40 agonist ivuxolimab in advanced cancers. Broader study findings: Expanded peripheral T-cell antigen specificity went undetermined.

TCRdb's copy holds only in-frame clones and misses some; the assay was immunoSEQ multiplex PCR. The repertoire has 15,000 or so clones, nearly 80% of them found once; the top ten carry around 30%. As for this clone: Its antigen is not known.

The origin of this receptor is an adult with an advanced solid tumor such as melanoma, head and neck, liver or kidney cancer. The input for sequencing was CD4+ or CD8+ T cells sorted from blood, taken in a trial of the OX40 agonist ivuxolimab.

The CDR3 loop is CASKTGFLDGYTF. The CDR3 coding sequence is TGTGCCAGCAAAACAGGGTTTCTGGATGGCTACACCTTC. The genes are TRBV27 and TRBJ1-2, with D possibly matching TRBD1 (6 bases). Germline loops: CDR1 MNHEY, CDR2 SMNVEV (reference sequence). The ends were cut back, 7 bases at V and 6 bases at J, with 15 bases in the middle. CDR3 size: 13 residues.